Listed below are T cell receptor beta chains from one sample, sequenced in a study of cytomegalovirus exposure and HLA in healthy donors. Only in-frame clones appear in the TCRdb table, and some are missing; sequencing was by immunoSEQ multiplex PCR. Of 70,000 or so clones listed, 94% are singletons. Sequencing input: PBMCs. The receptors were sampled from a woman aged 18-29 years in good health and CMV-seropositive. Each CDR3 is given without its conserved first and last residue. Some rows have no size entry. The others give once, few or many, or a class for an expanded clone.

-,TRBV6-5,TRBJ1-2,ASRPDRGQNYGYT
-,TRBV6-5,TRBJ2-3,ASSRGLAGTDTQY
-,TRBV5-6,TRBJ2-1,ASSTGQLRRDEQF
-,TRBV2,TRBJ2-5,ARSYRGSGMETQY
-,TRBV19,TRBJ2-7,ASSTRGTGINEQY
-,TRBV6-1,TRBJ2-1,ASSALAGANNEQF
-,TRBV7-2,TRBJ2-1,ASSQGTSGSRWWQF
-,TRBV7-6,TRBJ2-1,ASSLALASGSNEQF
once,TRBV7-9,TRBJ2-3,ASSLGSLAGSTDTQY
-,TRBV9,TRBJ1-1,ASSPTGQQTNTEAF
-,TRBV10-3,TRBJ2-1,AISDFGQYYNEQF
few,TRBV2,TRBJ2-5,ASTRTGLGTQY
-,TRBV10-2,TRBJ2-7,ASTGLAGEGDTYEQY